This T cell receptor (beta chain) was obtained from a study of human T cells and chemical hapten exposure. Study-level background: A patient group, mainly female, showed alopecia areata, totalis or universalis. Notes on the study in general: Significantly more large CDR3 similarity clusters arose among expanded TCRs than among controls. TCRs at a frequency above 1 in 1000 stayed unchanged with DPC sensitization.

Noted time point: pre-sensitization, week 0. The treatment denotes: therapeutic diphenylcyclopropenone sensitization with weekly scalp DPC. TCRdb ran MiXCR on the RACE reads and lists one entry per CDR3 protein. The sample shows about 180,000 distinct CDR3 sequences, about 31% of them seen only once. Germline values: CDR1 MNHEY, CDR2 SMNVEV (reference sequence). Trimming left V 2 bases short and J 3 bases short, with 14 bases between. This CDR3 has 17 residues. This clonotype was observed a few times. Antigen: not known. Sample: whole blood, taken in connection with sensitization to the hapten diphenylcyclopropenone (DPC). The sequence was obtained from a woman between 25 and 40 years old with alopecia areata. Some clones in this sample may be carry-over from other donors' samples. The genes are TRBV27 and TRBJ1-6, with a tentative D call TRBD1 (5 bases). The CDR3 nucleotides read TGTGCCAGCAGTTTAGATCGACGGGGGAGCTATAATTCACCCCTCCACTTT. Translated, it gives CASSLDRRGSYNSPLHF.